These T cell receptor beta chains were read from a single sample in a study of blood T cell repertoires in COVID-19. The data were produced by immunoSEQ multiplex PCR, yet TCRdb's version contains in-frame clones alone and is incomplete. The repertoire holds about 200,000 clones, with 80% to 95% as singletons. The sequencing sample was made of peripheral blood. These receptors all come from a man in his 60s with COVID-19, enrolled during active disease. Each CDR3 is given with its conserved first and last residue. The order of the fields is clone size, D gene, V gene, J gene, CDR3 DNA, CDR3 protein. The D gene is left open where the match is weak. Clone size appears in some rows only: once, few, many, or a class for an expanded clone.

NA	NA	TRBV9	TRBJ2-1	TGTGCCAGCAGCGTAGCAACTATGGAGGGGAATGAGCAGTTCTTC	CASSVATMEGNEQFF
NA	TRBD1	TRBV6-1	TRBJ1-2	TGTGCCAGCAGTGATAGGACAGGACGGGGAAAATATGGCTACACCTTC	CASSDRTGRGKYGYTF
NA	TRBD2	TRBV18	TRBJ2-1	TGTGCCAGCTCACCAAATTTGTCCAGCGGGGGGGCTGAGCAGTTCTTC	CASSPNLSSGGAEQFF
NA	NA	TRBV5-4	TRBJ2-5	TGTGCCAGCAGCTCGGTTACTAGGAACGGGCTACAAGAGACCCAGTACTTC	CASSSVTRNGLQETQYF
NA	TRBD1	TRBV2	TRBJ1-1	TGTGCCAGCAGTGATAGGACAGGGGCTCCTGAAGCTTTCTTT	CASSDRTGAPEAFF
few	TRBD2	TRBV4-3	TRBJ2-7	TGCGCCAGCAGCCAAGTCCCTTCAACTAGCGGGAGCTCCTACGAGCAGTACTTC	CASSQVPSTSGSSYEQYF
NA	TRBD1	TRBV2	TRBJ2-2	TGTGCCAGCAGGACAGGGAGTTCGAACACCGGGGAGCTGTTTTTT	CASRTGSSNTGELFF
NA	TRBD1	TRBV7-9	TRBJ2-2	TGTGCCAGCGGCGACCCCCAGGGGGCGGTCGACACCGGGGAGCTGTTTTTT	CASGDPQGAVDTGELFF
NA	NA	TRBV18	TRBJ2-1	TGTGCCAGCTCACCTCCCTCTTCCAATGAGCAGTTCTTC	CASSPPSSNEQFF
NA	TRBD1	TRBV18	TRBJ1-6	TGTGCCAGCTCACCACCCGGGACAGGGAATTTGCTGACCGGTTCACCCCTCCACTTT	CASSPPGTGNLLTGSPLHF
few	TRBD1	TRBV6-2/TRBV6-3	TRBJ2-7	TGTGCCAGCAGTTATCACAGGGGCCGTTCCTACGAGCAGTACTTC	CASSYHRGRSYEQYF
NA	NA	TRBV5-1	TRBJ1-2	TGCGCCAGCAGCCATGGACAGAGAAACTATGGCTACACCTTC	CASSHGQRNYGYTF
once	TRBD1	TRBV5-1	TRBJ1-1	TGCGCCAGCAGCTTGGTGGCAGGGGGCAGCGGCACTGAAGCTTTCTTT	CASSLVAGGSGTEAFF
NA	TRBD1	TRBV18	TRBJ2-7	TGTGCCAGCTCACCCGGGACAGGGGGCTTTTACTTC	CASSPGTGGFYF
once	TRBD1	TRBV7-2	TRBJ1-2	TGTGCCAGCAGCTTAGAGGGGAGACAGGGGCGGACTGGCTACACCTTC	CASSLEGRQGRTGYTF
NA	TRBD1	TRBV7-8	TRBJ2-1	TGTGCCAGCAGGTACAGGGGGCTGAACAATGAGCAGTTCTTC	CASRYRGLNNEQFF
NA	NA	TRBV3-1/TRBV3-2	TRBJ2-1	TGTGCCAGCAGCCAGCCGAGGACAGCCAACAATGAGCAGTTCTTC	CASSQPRTANNEQFF
NA	TRBD1	TRBV28	TRBJ2-3	TGTGCCAGCAGTTTAGGGACAGGGGGCACAGATACGCAGTATTTT	CASSLGTGGTDTQYF
NA	NA	TRBV3-1/TRBV3-2	TRBJ2-5	TGTGCCAGCAGCCAATCCGAGGGGACCCAGTACTTC	CASSQSEGTQYF
NA	NA	TRBV29-1	TRBJ2-1	TGCAGCTTTCGCGTCGGTGGCTCCTACAATGAGCAGTTCTTC	CSFRVGGSYNEQFF
NA	NA	TRBV7-2	TRBJ2-1	TGTGCCAGCAGCTTATCTTTTGGGAGCTCCTACAATGAGCAGTTCTTC	CASSLSFGSSYNEQFF
NA	TRBD1	TRBV2	TRBJ1-2	TGTGCCAGCAGTGAGAGGTCAGGGGGCGGCTATGGCTACACCTTC	CASSERSGGGYGYTF
NA	TRBD1	TRBV4-3	TRBJ1-2	TGCGCCAGCAGCCAAGAAGGGGGGACAGGGAAGTGGACCTTC	CASSQEGGTGKWTF
NA	NA	TRBV5-1	TRBJ2-2	TGCGCCAGCAGCCCCGGGGGGCCTTACACCGGGGAGCTGTTTTTT	CASSPGGPYTGELFF
NA	NA	TRBV30	TRBJ1-3	TGTGCCTGGAGTGTACAAAAAACAGGGCGTAGCTCTGGAAACACCATATATTTT	CAWSVQKTGRSSGNTIYF